These 10 T cell receptor beta chains were all obtained from the same sample, sequenced in a study of T cells in Graves' hyperthyroidism and ophthalmopathy. Amplified TCR beta CDR3 regions came from RNA transcripts. HTBI primers were employed in a first-round RT-PCR of the TCR CDR3. TCRdb passed the multiplex PCR reads through MiXCR, listing each CDR3 protein once. The sample records 300,000 to 450,000 distinct CDR3 sequences, about a sixth being singletons. Specimen: blood. The receptor set was obtained from a woman aged 40 to 55 with Graves' ophthalmopathy.

This clonotype was picked up many times. This rearrangement joins TRBV15 to TRBJ2-5; 11 bases map to TRBD2. The germline gives CDR1 LNHNV, CDR2 YYDKDF (reference sequence). CDR3 length equals 16 residues. The V gene end was trimmed by 1 base and the J gene end by 4 bases; junction bases not matched to a gene: 5. The CDR3, as DNA: TGTGCCACCAGCAGAGTAGGTCTAGCGGGAGGAGAGACCCAGTACTTC. This gives the protein CATSRVGLAGGETQYF.

This clonotype was picked up many times. The CDR3: CASSPGLASYEQYF. CDR3 DNA sequence: TGTGCCAGCAGTCCGGGACTAGCGAGCTACGAGCAGTACTTC. The J gene is TRBJ2-7, the V gene TRBV6-1; 10 bases agree with TRBD2. Germline CDR1 and CDR2: MNHNS and SASEGT. The CDR3 is made up of 14 amino acids. J was trimmed by 3 bases and V by 5 bases; bases with no gene match: 4.

This clonotype has a count of ten or more. One base away lies a much larger clone, so this may be a sequencing read error. V and J are TRBV6-1 and TRBJ1-5; perhaps TRBD1 as D (6 bases). The CDR3 consists of 14 residues. V was clipped by 7 bases and J by 7 bases, with 17 bases between them. Germline lookup yields CDR1 MNHNS and CDR2 SASEGT. DNA for the CDR3: TGTGCCAGCATTGCGGACAGTCAGATCCAGCCCCAGCATTTT. It translates to CASIADSQIQPQHF.

This clonotype has at least ten counts. Germline is not matched at one junction end, which may reflect a read error. The rearrangement links TRBV11-2 to TRBJ2-5, with no clear D. Per the germline V gene, CDR1 is SGHAT and CDR2 is FQNNGV. The length of the CDR3 is 14 residues. The CDR3 DNA reads as TGCGCCAGCAGCTTGGGTCAGCCTGGGGAGACCCAGTACTTC. This sequence encodes CASSLGQPGETQYF.

The chain uses TRBV27 and TRBJ1-1; the D is unclear. The CDR3 is made up of 14 amino acids. Trimming took off 1 base at V and 1 base at J, with 7 bases between the two ends. Germline V lookup: CDR1 MNHEY, CDR2 SMNVEV (reference sequence). Here the CDR3 DNA reads TGTGCCAGCAGTTTATACAGCGGGAACACTGAAGCTTTCTTT. As protein: CASSLYSGNTEAFF.

This clonotype was counted between two and nine times. The chain links TRBV27 to TRBJ2-7; 9 bases line up with TRBD1. V lost 2 bases and J lost 5; bases outside the gene matches: 7. The V gene's germline CDR1 is MNHEY and CDR2 SMNVEV (reference sequence). This CDR3 has 15 amino acids. CDR3 loop: CASSLVWTGVNEQYF. In nucleotides, the CDR3 is TGTGCCAGCAGTTTAGTTTGGACAGGGGTTAACGAGCAGTACTTC.

This clonotype came up a few times. The chain couples TRBV28 to TRBJ2-7; D gene unclear. Germline loops: CDR1 MDHEN, CDR2 SYDVKM. V was cut by 5 bases and J by 3 bases, with 8 bases left in between. This CDR3 spans 12 amino acids. The CDR3 coding sequence is TGTGCCAGCAGTCGTAACGGCTACGAGCAGTACTTC. This sequence encodes CASSRNGYEQYF.

This clonotype has just a few counts. The chain has TRBV18 and TRBJ2-7; D is unclear. Germline V lookup: CDR1 KGHSH, CDR2 LQKENI. CDR3 length: 15 amino acids. V was trimmed by 6 bases and J by 2 bases, leaving 17 bases between them. The CDR3 spells CASSPKDGVTYEQYF. The CDR3 DNA sequence: TGTGCCAGCTCCCCGAAGGACGGAGTTACCTACGAGCAGTACTTC.

This clonotype was counted only a few times. It may be a read error: a sequence one base away is much more abundant. This chain links TRBV2 with TRBJ1-2, with TRBD1 as a possible D gene (6 bases). Germline-derived CDR1 and CDR2 are SNHLY and FYNNEI. V was trimmed by 5 bases and J by 8 bases, leaving 9 bases between them. This CDR3 has 11 amino acids. This CDR3 is CASSTGNGYTF. CDR3 sequence (DNA): TGTGCCAGCAGTACAGGGAACGGCTACACCTTC.

In its sample, this clonotype was seen many times. This chain uses TRBV2 with TRBJ2-7; perhaps TRBD1 as D (5 bases). Germline lookup yields CDR1 SNHLY and CDR2 FYNNEI. The V end was cut by 3 bases, the J end by 0 bases, with 9 bases between. CDR3 length: 14 amino acids. DNA of the CDR3: TGTGCCAGCAGTGACAGGGTCTACTCCTACGAGCAGTACTTC. Protein product: CASSDRVYSYEQYF.